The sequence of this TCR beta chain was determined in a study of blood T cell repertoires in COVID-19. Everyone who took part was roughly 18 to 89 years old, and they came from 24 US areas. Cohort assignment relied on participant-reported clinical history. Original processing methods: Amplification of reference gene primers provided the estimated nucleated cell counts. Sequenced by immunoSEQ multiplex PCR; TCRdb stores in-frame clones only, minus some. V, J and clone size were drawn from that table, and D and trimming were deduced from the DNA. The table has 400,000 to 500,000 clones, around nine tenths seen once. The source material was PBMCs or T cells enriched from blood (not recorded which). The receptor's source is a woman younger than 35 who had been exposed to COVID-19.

The CDR3 protein is CASSRESMNTEAFF. The CDR3, as DNA: TGTGCCAGCAGCCGGGAGTCAATGAACACTGAAGCTTTCTTT. This chain links TRBV11-1 with TRBJ1-1; D is ambiguous. V gave up 5 bases and J gave up 0 bases, with 10 bases separating them. This CDR3 has 14 amino acids. In germline, CDR1 is SGHAT, CDR2 FQDESV (reference sequence).